This TCR beta chain was obtained from a study of response to subunit inactivated influenza vaccine. Overall study findings and caveats: Each seasonal influenza vaccination recruits few new T cells, the authors suggested.

This CDR3 comprises 12 residues. Germline V gene lookup returns CDR1 SQVTM and CDR2 ANQGSEA. Trimming took 7 bases from V and 3 from J, leaving 10 bases between them. This clonotype appeared a few times. Antigen: not known. From the RT-PCR reads, TCRdb called clonotypes with MiXCR, one entry per CDR3 protein. The sample includes about 500,000 distinct CDR3 sequences, 16% of them seen just once. The starting material was CD4+ T cells sorted from PBMCs, obtained roughly 24 months after vaccination. The chain has TRBV29-1 and TRBJ1-5; no clear D gene. The sequence derives from a man aged 45 to 75 who received an inactivated influenza vaccine. This chain's CDR3 is CSGGEDNQPQHF. The DNA for the CDR3 is TGCAGCGGCGGAGAGGACAATCAGCCCCAGCATTTT.